This is a list of T cell receptor beta chains from one sample in a study of blood T cell repertoires in COVID-19. This table comes from immunoSEQ multiplex PCR, and its TCRdb copy is limited to in-frame clones, with some not included. The sample has under 450,000 clones, 80% to 90% seen once. Sequenced: peripheral blood. The receptors come from a woman aged 55-69 years with COVID-19, enrolled during active disease. CDR3s include the opening cysteine and the closing phenylalanine or tryptophan. D genes are given only for firm matches. Not all rows give a size; the values are once, few, many and, for expanded clones, a class.

d_call	clone_size	j_call	v_call	cdr3_aa	cdr3_nt
.	.	TRBJ1-2	TRBV5-1	CASSVGIAERGYTF	TGCGCCAGCAGCGTGGGAATCGCGGAACGTGGCTACACCTTC
TRBD1	.	TRBJ2-5	TRBV7-9	CASSSFSGGETQYF	TGTGCCAGCAGCTCCTTTTCAGGGGGAGAGACCCAGTACTTC
TRBD1	.	TRBJ2-7	TRBV27	CASSRLSGQGTYEQYF	TGTGCCAGCAGTAGGTTGTCGGGACAGGGGACCTACGAGCAGTACTTC
.	.	TRBJ1-2	TRBV12-5	CASGLRSSGNGYTF	TGTGCTAGTGGCCTTCGCTCCTCAGGGAATGGCTACACCTTC
TRBD1	.	TRBJ2-7	TRBV30	CAWKGDRVSEQYF	TGTGCCTGGAAGGGGGACAGGGTATCCGAGCAGTACTTC
.	once	TRBJ2-3	TRBV6-5	CASSPGDGLTDTQYF	TGTGCCAGCAGCCCGGGGGACGGCCTCACAGATACGCAGTATTTT
.	.	TRBJ2-1	TRBV11-2	CASSPLRGGNEQFF	TGTGCCAGCAGCCCCCTGAGAGGGGGCAATGAGCAGTTCTTC
TRBD2	.	TRBJ2-1	TRBV5-1	CASSLGEGYNEQFF	TGCGCCAGCAGCTTAGGGGAGGGCTACAATGAGCAGTTCTTC
TRBD1	.	TRBJ2-6	TRBV11-3	CATQGARGANVLTF	TGTGCCACCCAGGGGGCGCGGGGGGCCAACGTCCTGACTTTC
.	.	TRBJ1-1	TRBV7-2	CASSLVGRGKTGGTEAFF	TGTGCCAGCAGCTTAGTGGGCAGGGGCAAGACTGGCGGCACTGAAGCTTTCTTT
.	.	TRBJ2-2	TRBV5-1	CASSLAFSEYTGELFF	TGCGCCAGCAGCTTGGCCTTTAGCGAGTACACCGGGGAGCTGTTTTTT
TRBD1	.	TRBJ1-4	TRBV5-1	CASSLTGVNEKLFF	TGCGCCAGCAGCCTGACAGGGGTTAATGAAAAACTGTTTTTT
.	.	TRBJ1-5	TRBV28	CASSFSGEDQPQHF	TGTGCCAGCAGTTTCAGCGGGGAAGATCAGCCCCAGCATTTT
TRBD2	.	TRBJ2-1	TRBV19	CASSILAGTNNEQFF	TGTGCCAGTAGTATTCTAGCGGGGACTAACAATGAGCAGTTCTTC
.	.	TRBJ1-2	TRBV3-1/TRBV3-2	CASSQDPVGYGYTF	TGTGCCAGCAGCCAAGATCCGGTTGGCTATGGCTACACCTTC
TRBD1	.	TRBJ2-3	TRBV5-1	CASSLGTGVSSTSTDTQYF	TGCGCCAGCAGCTTGGGGACAGGGGTCTCCTCTACCAGCACAGATACGCAGTATTTT
TRBD2	.	TRBJ2-3	TRBV2	CASSHGLATDTQYF	TGTGCCAGCAGTCACGGACTAGCGACAGATACGCAGTATTTT